Presented here are 10 T cell receptor beta chains from one specimen sequenced in a study of response to subunit inactivated influenza vaccine. TCRdb reprocessed the RT-PCR reads via MiXCR and lists one record per CDR3 protein. The table has roughly 700,000 distinct CDR3 sequences, 15% to 17% seen once. This material consisted of PBMCs from blood, taken 11 to 12 days after vaccination. All receptors come from a man aged 50-59 years who received an inactivated influenza vaccine.

J is TRBJ2-7 and V is TRBV4-1; D gene unclear. Trimming left V 1 base short and J 3 bases short, with 13 bases between. Germline lookup yields CDR1 MGHRA and CDR2 YSYEKL. This CDR3 contains 15 residues. DNA for the CDR3: TGCGCCAGCAGCCAAGGAGTAACCTATCACTACGAGCAGTACTTC. Its protein is CASSQGVTYHYEQYF.

CDR3 in amino acids: CASSLVQFTDTQYF. CDR3 nucleotides: TGTGCCAGCAGCTTAGTACAGTTCACAGATACGCAGTATTTT. The gene calls are TRBV7-8 and TRBJ2-3; D remains unclear. Germline V gene sequence: CDR1 SGHVS, CDR2 FQNEAQ. Trimming shortened V by 1 base and J by 2 bases, and 7 bases separated the two germline ends. CDR3 size: 14 residues.

This clonotype occurred a few times. The chain recombines TRBV10-3 with TRBJ2-7, with a tentative D call TRBD2 (5 bases). Trimming took off 8 bases at V and 3 bases at J, with 11 bases between the two ends. Germline loops: CDR1 ENHRY, CDR2 SYGVKD. The CDR3 spans 12 residues. CDR3 DNA sequence: TGTGCCATCTATGACCGGGGCTACGAGCAGTACTTC. This translates into CAIYDRGYEQYF.

J is TRBJ2-7 and V is TRBV6-1; D gene unclear. Germline CDR1 reads MNHNS; CDR2 reads SASEGT. Trimming pared 6 bases from V and 1 base from J, leaving 10 bases between. This CDR3 comprises 13 residues. The CDR3 bases are TGTGCCAGCAGCGGACCCACTTCCTACGAGCAGTACTTC. Protein: CASSGPTSYEQYF.

This clonotype was counted only a few times. This chain uses TRBV7-2 with TRBJ2-2; D is ambiguous. The CDR3 runs 15 residues. V was clipped by 5 bases and J by 0 bases, with 10 bases between them. Germline loops: CDR1 SGHTA, CDR2 FQGNSA. The CDR3 region has the DNA TGTGCCAGCAGCCCCCTTGTCCCGAACACCGGGGAGCTGTTTTTT. This gives the protein CASSPLVPNTGELFF.

The chain uses TRBV24-1 and TRBJ2-3, with 7 nucleotides matching TRBD2. The J segment lost 0 bases and the V segment lost 4 bases, leaving 6 bases of the junction unmatched. Germline CDR1 reads KGHDR; CDR2 reads SFDVKD. The CDR3 extends over 16 amino acids. Here the CDR3 DNA reads TGTGCCACCAGTGACCGAGCGGGATCTAGCACAGATACGCAGTATTTT. This translates into CATSDRAGSSTDTQYF.

This clonotype appeared many times. The chain carries TRBV20-1 and TRBJ2-2, with 9 bases matching TRBD2. Trimming cost V 0 bases and J 1 base; bases outside gene matches: 3. Looked up from germline, CDR1 is DFQATT and CDR2 is SNEGSKA (reference sequence). This CDR3 has 16 amino acids. The CDR3: CSARDRAGGNTGELFF. In DNA, the CDR3 is TGCAGTGCTAGAGATCGAGCGGGGGGGAACACCGGGGAGCTGTTTTTT.

This clonotype has a handful of counts. In DNA form, the CDR3 reads TGTGCCAGCAGTTACCGGGCAGAATACGAGCAGTACTTC. Amino acids: CASSYRAEYEQYF. V is TRBV6-2 or TRBV6-3 and J is TRBJ2-7; D gene uncertain. The CDR3 sequence is 13 residues long. Germline V gene sequence: CDR1 MNHEY, CDR2 SVGEGT. Trimming removed 2 bases at V and 4 bases at J, with 9 bases between.

The chain recombines TRBV7-3 with TRBJ2-2, with 7 bases aligning to TRBD2. The CDR3 covers 15 residues. Per germline, CDR1 SGHTA and CDR2 FQGTGA. V gave up 3 bases and J gave up 2 bases; unmatched junction bases: 3. CDR3 amino acids: CASSLTSSNTGELFF. CDR3 nucleotide sequence: TGTGCCAGCAGCTTGACTAGCTCAAACACCGGGGAGCTGTTTTTT.

The chain carries TRBV7-2 and TRBJ2-1; possible D gene TRBD1, 5 bases. Per the germline V gene, CDR1 is SGHTA and CDR2 is FQGNSA. This CDR3 comprises 15 residues. Trimming shortened V by 3 bases and J by 0 bases, and 9 bases separated the two germline ends. CDR3 DNA: TGTGCCAGCAGCTTCAGGGTGGGCTCCTACAATGAGCAGTTCTTC. Protein product: CASSFRVGSYNEQFF.